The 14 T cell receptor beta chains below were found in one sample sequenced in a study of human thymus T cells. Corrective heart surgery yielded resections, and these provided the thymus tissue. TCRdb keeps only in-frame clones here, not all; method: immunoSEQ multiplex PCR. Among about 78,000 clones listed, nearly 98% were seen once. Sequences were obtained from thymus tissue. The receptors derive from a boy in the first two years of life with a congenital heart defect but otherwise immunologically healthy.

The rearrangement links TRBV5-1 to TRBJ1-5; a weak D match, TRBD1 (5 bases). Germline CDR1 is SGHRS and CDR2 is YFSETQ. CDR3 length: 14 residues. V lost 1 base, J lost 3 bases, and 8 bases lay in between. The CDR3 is CASSLTGTNQPQHF. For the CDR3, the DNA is TGCGCCAGCAGCTTGACAGGAACCAATCAGCCCCAGCATTTT.

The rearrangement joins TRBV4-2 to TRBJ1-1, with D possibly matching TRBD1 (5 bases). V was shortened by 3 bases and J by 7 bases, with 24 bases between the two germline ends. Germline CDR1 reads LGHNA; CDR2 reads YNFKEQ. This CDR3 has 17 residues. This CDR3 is CASSQGRGAPAPCEAFF. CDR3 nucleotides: TGTGCCAGCAGCCAGGGACGAGGGGCCCCAGCGCCGTGTGAAGCTTTCTTT.

The CDR3: CASSLGHNYGYTF. CDR3 bases: TGTGCCAGCAGCCTAGGGCATAACTATGGCTACACCTTC. The chain employs TRBV27 and TRBJ1-2; no firm D call. The ends were cut back, 6 bases at V and 1 base at J, with 9 bases in the middle. Looked up from germline, CDR1 is MNHEY and CDR2 is SMNVEV (reference sequence). The CDR3 contains 13 residues.

The CDR3 nucleotides are TGTGCCAGCAGCCCGGGACAGGGGAGGGTTAACTATGGCTACACCTTC. Its translation is CASSPGQGRVNYGYTF. The rearrangement links TRBV5-4 to TRBJ1-2, with 10 bases lining up with TRBD1. The CDR3 runs to 16 residues. Trimming cost V 4 bases and J 1 base; bases outside gene matches: 7. The germline CDR1 and CDR2 sequences are SGHNT and YYREEE (reference sequence).

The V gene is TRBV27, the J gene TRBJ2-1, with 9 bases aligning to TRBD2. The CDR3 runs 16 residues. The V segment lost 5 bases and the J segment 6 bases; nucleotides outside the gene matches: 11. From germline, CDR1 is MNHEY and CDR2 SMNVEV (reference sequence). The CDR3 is CASSTLSGSHGNEQFF. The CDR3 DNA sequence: TGTGCCAGCAGTACCCTTAGCGGGAGCCATGGCAATGAGCAGTTCTTC.

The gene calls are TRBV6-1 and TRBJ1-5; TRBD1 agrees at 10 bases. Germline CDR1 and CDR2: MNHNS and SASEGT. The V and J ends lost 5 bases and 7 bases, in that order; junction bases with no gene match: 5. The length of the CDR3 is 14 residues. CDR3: CASSLLDRGQPQHF. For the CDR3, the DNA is TGTGCCAGCAGTCTGCTGGACAGGGGGCAGCCCCAGCATTTT.

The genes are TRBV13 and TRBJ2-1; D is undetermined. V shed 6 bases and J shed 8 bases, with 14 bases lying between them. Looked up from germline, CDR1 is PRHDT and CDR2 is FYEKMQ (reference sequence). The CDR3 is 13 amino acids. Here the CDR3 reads CASSGKGKDEQFF. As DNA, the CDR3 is TGTGCCAGCAGTGGTAAGGGAAAGGATGAGCAGTTCTTC. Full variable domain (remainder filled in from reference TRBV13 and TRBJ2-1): AAGVIQSPRHLIKEKRETATLKCYPIPRHDTVYWYQQGPGQDPQFLISFYEKMQSDKGSIPDRFSAQQFSDYHSELNMSSLELGDSALYFCASSGKGKDEQFFGPGTRLTVL.

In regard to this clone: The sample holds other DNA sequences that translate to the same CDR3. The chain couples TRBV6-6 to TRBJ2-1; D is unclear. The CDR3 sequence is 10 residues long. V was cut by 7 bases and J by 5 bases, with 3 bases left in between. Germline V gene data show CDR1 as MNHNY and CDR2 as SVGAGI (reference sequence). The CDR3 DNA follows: TGTGCCAGCAATAACAATGAGCAGTTCTTC. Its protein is CASNNNEQFF.

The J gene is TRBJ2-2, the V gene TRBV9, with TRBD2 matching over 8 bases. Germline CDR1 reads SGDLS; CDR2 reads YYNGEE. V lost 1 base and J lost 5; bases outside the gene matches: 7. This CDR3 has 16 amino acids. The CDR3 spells CASSVNVSGTTGELFF. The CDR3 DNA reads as TGTGCCAGCAGCGTAAATGTTAGCGGGACGACCGGGGAGCTGTTTTTT.

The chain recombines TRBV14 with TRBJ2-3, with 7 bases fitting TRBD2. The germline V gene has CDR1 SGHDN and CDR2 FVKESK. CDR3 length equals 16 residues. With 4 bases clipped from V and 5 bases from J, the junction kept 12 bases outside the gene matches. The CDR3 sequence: CASSPLGGDGGDTQYF. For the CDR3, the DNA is TGTGCCAGCAGCCCCCTGGGAGGGGATGGAGGAGATACGCAGTATTTT.

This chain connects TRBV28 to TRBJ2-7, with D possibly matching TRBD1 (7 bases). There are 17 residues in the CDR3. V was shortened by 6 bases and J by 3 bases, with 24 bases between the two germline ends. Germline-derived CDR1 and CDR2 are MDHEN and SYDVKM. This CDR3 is CASRPSPARQGGYEQYF. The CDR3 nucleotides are TGTGCCAGCAGACCGTCCCCGGCGAGACAGGGAGGCTACGAGCAGTACTTC.

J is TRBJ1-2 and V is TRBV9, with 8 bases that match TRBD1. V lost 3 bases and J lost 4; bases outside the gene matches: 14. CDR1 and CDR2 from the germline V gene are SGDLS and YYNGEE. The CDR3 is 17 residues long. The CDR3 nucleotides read TGTGCCAGCAGCGGAACCCGGGACAGGCGTCCCATCTATGGCTACACCTTC. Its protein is CASSGTRDRRPIYGYTF.

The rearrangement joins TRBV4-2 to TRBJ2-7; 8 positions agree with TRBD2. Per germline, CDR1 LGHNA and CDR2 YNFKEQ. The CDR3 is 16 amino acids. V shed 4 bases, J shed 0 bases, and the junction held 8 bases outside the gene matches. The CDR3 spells CASSRALAASSYEQYF. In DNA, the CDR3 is TGTGCCAGCAGCCGGGCACTAGCGGCTAGCTCCTACGAGCAGTACTTC.

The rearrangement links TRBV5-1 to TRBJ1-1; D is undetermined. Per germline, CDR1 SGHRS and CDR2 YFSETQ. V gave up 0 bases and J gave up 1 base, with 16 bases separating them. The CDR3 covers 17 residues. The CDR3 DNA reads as TGCGCCAGCAGCTTGGAACTGGCGCGGGCGGGGAACACTGAAGCTTTCTTT. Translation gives CASSLELARAGNTEAFF. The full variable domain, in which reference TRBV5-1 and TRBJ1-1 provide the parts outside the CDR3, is KAGVTQTPRYLIKTRGQQVTLSCSPISGHRSVSWYQQTPGQGLQFLFEYFSETQRNKGNFPGRFSGRQFSNSRSEMNVSTLELGDSALYLCASSLELARAGNTEAFFGQGTRLTVV.